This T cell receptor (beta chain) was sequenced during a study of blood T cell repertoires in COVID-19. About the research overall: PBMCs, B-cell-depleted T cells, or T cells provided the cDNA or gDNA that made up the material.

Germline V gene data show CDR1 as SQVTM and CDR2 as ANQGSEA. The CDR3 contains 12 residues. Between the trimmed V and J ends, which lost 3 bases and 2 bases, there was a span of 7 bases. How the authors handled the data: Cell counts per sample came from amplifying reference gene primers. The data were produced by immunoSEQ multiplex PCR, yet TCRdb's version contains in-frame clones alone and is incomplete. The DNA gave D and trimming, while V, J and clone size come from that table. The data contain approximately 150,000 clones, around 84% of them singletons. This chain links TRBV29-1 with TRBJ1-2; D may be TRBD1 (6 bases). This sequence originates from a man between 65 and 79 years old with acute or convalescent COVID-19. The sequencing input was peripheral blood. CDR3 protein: CSVDGQNYGYTF. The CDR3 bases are TGCAGCGTTGATGGACAGAACTATGGCTACACCTTC. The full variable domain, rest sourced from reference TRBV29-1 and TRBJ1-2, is SAVISQKPSRDICQRGTSLTIQCQVDSQVTMMFWYRQQPGQSLTLIATANQGSEATYESGFVIDKFPISRPNLTFSTLTVSNMSPEDSSIYLCSVDGQNYGYTFGSGTRLTVV.